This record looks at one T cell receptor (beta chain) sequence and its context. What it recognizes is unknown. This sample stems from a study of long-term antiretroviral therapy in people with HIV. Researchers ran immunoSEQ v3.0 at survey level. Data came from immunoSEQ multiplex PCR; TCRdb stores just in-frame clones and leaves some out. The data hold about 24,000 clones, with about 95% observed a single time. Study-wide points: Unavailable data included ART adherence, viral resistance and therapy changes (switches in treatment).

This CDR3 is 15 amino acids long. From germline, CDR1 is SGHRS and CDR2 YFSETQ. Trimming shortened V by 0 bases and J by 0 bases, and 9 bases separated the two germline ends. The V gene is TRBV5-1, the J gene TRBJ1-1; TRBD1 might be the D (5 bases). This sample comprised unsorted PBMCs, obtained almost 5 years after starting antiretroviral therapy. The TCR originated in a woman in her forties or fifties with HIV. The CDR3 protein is CASSLVAGLNTEAFF. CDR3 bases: TGCGCCAGCAGCTTGGTAGCAGGGCTGAACACTGAAGCTTTCTTT.